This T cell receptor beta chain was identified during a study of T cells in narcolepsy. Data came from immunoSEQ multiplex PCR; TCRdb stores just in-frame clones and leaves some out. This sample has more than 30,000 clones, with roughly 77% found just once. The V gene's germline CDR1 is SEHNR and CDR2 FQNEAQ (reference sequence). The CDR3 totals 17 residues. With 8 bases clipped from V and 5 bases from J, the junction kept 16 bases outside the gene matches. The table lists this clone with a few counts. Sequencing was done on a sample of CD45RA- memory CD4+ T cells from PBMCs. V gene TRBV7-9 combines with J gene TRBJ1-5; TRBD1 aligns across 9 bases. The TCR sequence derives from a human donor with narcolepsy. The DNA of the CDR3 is TGTGCCAGCCACCTGAAAAGGGGACAGGGACAAGATCAGCCCCAGCATTTT. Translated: CASHLKRGQGQDQPQHF. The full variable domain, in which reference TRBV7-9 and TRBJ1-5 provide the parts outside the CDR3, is DTGVSQNPRHKITKRGQNVTFRCDPISEHNRLYWYRQTLGQGPEFLTYFQNEAQLEKSRLLSDRFSAERPKGSFSTLEIQRTEQGDSAMYLCASHLKRGQGQDQPQHFGDGTRLSIL.